Shown below are 7 T cell receptor beta chains from a single sample sequenced in a study of blood T cell repertoires in COVID-19. Profiled with immunoSEQ multiplex PCR; TCRdb holds only in-frame clones, not every one. The table shows about 260,000 clones, with 80% to 90% occurring only once. The sample comprised peripheral blood. The source is a woman between 65 and 79 years old with COVID-19, enrolled during active disease.

The chain has TRBV5-8 and TRBJ1-5; 9 nucleotides match TRBD1. V was clipped by 5 bases and J by 1 base; unmatched bases: 13. The CDR3 sequence is 18 residues long. Looked up from germline, CDR1 is SGHTS and CDR2 is YDEGEE. CDR3 in amino acids: CASSRGKQGASSNQPQHF. The CDR3 coding sequence is TGTGCCAGCAGTCGGGGGAAACAGGGGGCCTCAAGCAATCAGCCCCAGCATTTT. Complete variable domain (other parts from reference TRBV5-8 and TRBJ1-5): EAGVTQSPTHLIKTRGQQATLRCSPISGHTSVYWYQQALGLGLQFLLWYDEGEERNRGNFPPRFSGRQFPNYSSELNVNALELEDSALYLCASSRGKQGASSNQPQHFGDGTRLSIL.

This sequence joins TRBV4-1 and TRBJ2-5; no clear D gene. Germline lookup yields CDR1 MGHRA and CDR2 YSYEKL. V was trimmed by 3 bases and J by 4 bases, leaving 12 bases between them. This CDR3 has 14 amino acids. As DNA, the CDR3 is TGCGCCAGCAGCCAGGCTCAGGCTACAGAGACCCAGTACTTC. Amino acid sequence: CASSQAQATETQYF.

The chain recombines TRBV6-5 with TRBJ1-4, with TRBD1 matching over 7 bases. Germline-derived CDR1 and CDR2 are MNHEY and SVGAGI. V shed 7 bases, J shed 8 bases, and the junction held 10 bases outside the gene matches. The CDR3 contains 14 residues. Here the CDR3 reads CASTIRQGGEKLFF. CDR3 nucleotide sequence: TGTGCCAGCACCATAAGACAGGGTGGAGAAAAACTGTTTTTT.

The chain recombines TRBV7-9 with TRBJ1-1; D is unclear. With 5 bases removed from V and 7 bases from J, the gap between germline ends came to 8 bases. The V gene's germline CDR1 is SEHNR and CDR2 FQNEAQ (reference sequence). The CDR3 has 11 residues. DNA of the CDR3: TGTGCCAGCAGCGAGGGATTTGAAGCTTTCTTT. It specifies CASSEGFEAFF. The variable domain in full, completed from reference TRBV7-9 and TRBJ1-1, reads DTGVSQNPRHKITKRGQNVTFRCDPISEHNRLYWYRQTLGQGPEFLTYFQNEAQLEKSRLLSDRFSAERPKGSFSTLEIQRTEQGDSAMYLCASSEGFEAFFGQGTRLTVV.

Details on this clone: At the DNA level, this CDR3 is encoded by other sequences in the same sample as well. V usage is TRBV5-1 and J usage is TRBJ2-7; D is uncertain. Germline CDR1 reads SGHRS; CDR2 reads YFSETQ. The V end lost 3 bases, the J end lost 1 base, and 5 bases lay between the germline ends. The CDR3 is 12 amino acids. The CDR3 region has the DNA TGCGCCAGCAGCTCACAGTCCTACGAGCAGTACTTC. This codes for CASSSQSYEQYF.

The chain uses TRBV5-5 and TRBJ2-1; D is unclear. Germline CDR1 and CDR2: SGHKS and YYEKEE (reference sequence). This CDR3 is 15 amino acids long. Trimming left V 3 bases short and J 0 bases short, with 10 bases between. The CDR3 reads CASSSLVSSYNEQFF. The CDR3 region has the DNA TGTGCCAGCAGCTCCCTAGTGTCCTCCTACAATGAGCAGTTCTTC.

The chain is built from TRBV28 and TRBJ1-1, with 8 positions matching TRBD1. Germline V CDR1 and CDR2: MDHEN, SYDVKM. Germline trimming cut 4 bases from V and 2 bases from J; bases unmatched to any gene: 9. The CDR3 contains 16 residues. In DNA form, the CDR3 reads TGTGCCAGCAGTTCCCCGGGGACAGGCGGAAACACTGAAGCTTTCTTT. It specifies CASSSPGTGGNTEAFF.